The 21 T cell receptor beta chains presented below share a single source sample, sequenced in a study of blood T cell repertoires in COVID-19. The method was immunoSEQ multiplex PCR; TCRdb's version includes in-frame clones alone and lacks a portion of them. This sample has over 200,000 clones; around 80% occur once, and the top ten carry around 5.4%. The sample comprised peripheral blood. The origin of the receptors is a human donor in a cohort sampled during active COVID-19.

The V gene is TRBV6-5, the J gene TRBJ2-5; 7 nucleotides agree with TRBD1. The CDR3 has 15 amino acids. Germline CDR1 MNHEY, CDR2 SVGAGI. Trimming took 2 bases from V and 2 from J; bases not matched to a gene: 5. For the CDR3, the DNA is TGTGCCAGCAGTTACCTCCCGGGACAGCAAGAGACCCAGTACTTC. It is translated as CASSYLPGQQETQYF.

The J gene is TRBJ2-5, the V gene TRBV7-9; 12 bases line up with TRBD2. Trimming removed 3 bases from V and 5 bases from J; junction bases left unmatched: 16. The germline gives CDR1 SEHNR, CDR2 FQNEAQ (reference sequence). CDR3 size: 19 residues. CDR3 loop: CASSFGVDLAGGPRETQYF. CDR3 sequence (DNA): TGTGCCAGCAGCTTCGGCGTCGATCTAGCGGGAGGGCCAAGGGAGACCCAGTACTTC.

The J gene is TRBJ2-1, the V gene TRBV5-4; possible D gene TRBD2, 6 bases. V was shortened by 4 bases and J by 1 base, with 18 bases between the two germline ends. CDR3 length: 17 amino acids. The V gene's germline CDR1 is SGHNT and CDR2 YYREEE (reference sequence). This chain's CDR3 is CASSRGVNGGSYNEQFF. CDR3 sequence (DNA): TGTGCCAGCAGCCGCGGGGTTAACGGAGGTTCCTACAATGAGCAGTTCTTC.

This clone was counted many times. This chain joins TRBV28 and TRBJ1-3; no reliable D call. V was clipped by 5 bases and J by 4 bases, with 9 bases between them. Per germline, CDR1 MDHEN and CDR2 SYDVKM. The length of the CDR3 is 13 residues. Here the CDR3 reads CASSNYPGNTIYF. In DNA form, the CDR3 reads TGTGCCAGCAGTAACTACCCGGGAAACACCATATATTTT.

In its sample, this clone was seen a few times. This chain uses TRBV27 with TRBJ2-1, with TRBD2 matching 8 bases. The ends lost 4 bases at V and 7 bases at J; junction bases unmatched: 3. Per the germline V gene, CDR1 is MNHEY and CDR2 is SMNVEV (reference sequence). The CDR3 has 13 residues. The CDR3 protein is CASSYREGNEQFF. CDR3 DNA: TGTGCCAGCAGTTACCGGGAGGGAAATGAGCAGTTCTTC.

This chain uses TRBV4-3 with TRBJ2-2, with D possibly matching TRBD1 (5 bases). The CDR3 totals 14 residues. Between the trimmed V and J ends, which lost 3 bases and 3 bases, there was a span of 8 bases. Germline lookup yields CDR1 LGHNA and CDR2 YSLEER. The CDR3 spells CASSHRRDTGELFF. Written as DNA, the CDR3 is TGCGCCAGCAGCCACCGCAGGGACACCGGGGAGCTGTTTTTT.

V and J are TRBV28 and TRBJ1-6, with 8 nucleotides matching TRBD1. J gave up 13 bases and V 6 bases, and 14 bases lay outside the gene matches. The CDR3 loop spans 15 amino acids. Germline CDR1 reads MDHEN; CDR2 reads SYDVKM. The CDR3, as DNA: TGTGCCAGCAGGATCAGAGGGACAGGCAGCCTTCCCCTCCACTTT. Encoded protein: CASRIRGTGSLPLHF.

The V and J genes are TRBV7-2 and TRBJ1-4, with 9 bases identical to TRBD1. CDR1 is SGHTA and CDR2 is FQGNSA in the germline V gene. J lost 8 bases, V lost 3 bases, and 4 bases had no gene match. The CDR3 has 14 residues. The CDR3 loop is CASSFDRGGEKLFF. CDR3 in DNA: TGTGCCAGCAGCTTCGACAGGGGGGGGGAAAAACTGTTTTTT.

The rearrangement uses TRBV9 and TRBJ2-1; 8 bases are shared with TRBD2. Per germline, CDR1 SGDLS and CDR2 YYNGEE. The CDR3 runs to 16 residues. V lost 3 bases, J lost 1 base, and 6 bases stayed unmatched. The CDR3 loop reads CASSAPSGGSYNEQFF. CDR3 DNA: TGTGCCAGCAGCGCCCCGTCGGGGGGGTCCTACAATGAGCAGTTCTTC.

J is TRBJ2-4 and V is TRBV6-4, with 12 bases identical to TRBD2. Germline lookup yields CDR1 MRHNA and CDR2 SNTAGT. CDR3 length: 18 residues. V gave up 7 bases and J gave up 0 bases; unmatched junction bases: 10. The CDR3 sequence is CASTASGRDQIAKNIQYF. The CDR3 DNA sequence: TGTGCCAGCACCGCTAGCGGGAGGGACCAGATAGCCAAAAACATTCAGTACTTC.

This CDR3 is CASSYRTGTGDSQPQHF. DNA of the CDR3: TGTGCCAGCAGTTACAGAACCGGGACAGGCGACTCTCAGCCCCAGCATTTT. The chain couples TRBV6-2 or TRBV6-3 to TRBJ1-5; 8 bases line up with TRBD1. Germline V gene data show CDR1 as MNHEY and CDR2 as SVGEGT. V lost 2 bases to trimming and J lost 6 bases; unmatched junction nucleotides: 12. The CDR3 length is 17 residues.

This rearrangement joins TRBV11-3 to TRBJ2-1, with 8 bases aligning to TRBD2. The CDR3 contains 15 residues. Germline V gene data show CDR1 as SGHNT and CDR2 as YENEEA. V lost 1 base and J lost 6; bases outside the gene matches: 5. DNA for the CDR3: TGTGCCAGCAGCTTAGCGGCGGGAGGTAGCAATGAGCAGTTCTTC. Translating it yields CASSLAAGGSNEQFF. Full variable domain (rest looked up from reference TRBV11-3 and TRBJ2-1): EAGVVQSPRYKIIEKKQPVAFWCNPISGHNTLYWYLQNLGQGPELLIRYENEEAVDDSQLPKDRFSAERLKGVDSTLKIQPAELGDSAVYLCASSLAAGGSNEQFFGPGTRLTVL.

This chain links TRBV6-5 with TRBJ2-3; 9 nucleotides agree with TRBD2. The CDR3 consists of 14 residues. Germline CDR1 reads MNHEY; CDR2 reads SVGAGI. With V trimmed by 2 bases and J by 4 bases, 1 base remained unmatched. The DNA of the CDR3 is TGTGCCAGCAGTTACGCGGGAGGGCCAGATACGCAGTATTTT. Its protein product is CASSYAGGPDTQYF.

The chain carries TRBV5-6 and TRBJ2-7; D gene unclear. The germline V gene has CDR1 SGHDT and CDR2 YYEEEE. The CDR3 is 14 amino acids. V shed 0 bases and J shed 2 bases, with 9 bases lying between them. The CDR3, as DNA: TGTGCCAGCAGCTTGGGAGGTCCCGCCTACGAGCAGTACTTC. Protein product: CASSLGGPAYEQYF.

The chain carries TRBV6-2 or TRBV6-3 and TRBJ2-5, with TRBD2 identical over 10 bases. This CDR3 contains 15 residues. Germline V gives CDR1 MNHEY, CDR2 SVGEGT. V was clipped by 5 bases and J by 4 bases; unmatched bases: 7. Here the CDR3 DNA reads TGTGCCAGCAGTGCAGGGACTAGCGACTTAGAGACCCAGTACTTC. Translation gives CASSAGTSDLETQYF.

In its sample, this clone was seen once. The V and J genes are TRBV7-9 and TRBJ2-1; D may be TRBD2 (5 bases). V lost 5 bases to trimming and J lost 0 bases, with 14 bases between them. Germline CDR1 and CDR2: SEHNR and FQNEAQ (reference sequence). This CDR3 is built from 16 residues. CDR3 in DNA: TGTGCCAGCAGCCCCCGAAGGCGGGTCTCCTACAATGAGCAGTTCTTC. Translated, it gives CASSPRRRVSYNEQFF.

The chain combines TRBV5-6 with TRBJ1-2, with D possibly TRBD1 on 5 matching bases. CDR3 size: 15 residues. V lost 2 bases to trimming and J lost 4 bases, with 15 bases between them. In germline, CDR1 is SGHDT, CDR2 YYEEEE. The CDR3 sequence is CASSFPNRRSYGYTF. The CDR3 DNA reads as TGTGCCAGCAGCTTCCCCAACAGGCGTTCCTATGGCTACACCTTC.

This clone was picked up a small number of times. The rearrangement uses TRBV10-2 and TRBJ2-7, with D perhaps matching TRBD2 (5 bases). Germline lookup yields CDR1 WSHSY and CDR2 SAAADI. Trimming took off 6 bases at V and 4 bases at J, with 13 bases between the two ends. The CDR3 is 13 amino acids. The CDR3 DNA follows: TGCGCCAGCAGGGACGGGAAGGCGTACGAGCAGTACTTC. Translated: CASRDGKAYEQYF.

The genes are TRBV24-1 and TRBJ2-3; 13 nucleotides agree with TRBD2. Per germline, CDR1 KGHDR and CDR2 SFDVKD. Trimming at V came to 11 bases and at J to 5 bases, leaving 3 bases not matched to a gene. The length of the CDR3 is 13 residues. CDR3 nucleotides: TGTGCCATCGGACTAGCGGGAGTAGATACGCAGTATTTT. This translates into CAIGLAGVDTQYF.

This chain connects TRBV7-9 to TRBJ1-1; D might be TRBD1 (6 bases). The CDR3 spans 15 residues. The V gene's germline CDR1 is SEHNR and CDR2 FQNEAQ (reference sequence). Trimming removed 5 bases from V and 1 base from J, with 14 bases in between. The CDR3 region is CASSAGTQRNTEAFF. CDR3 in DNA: TGTGCCAGCAGCGCCGGGACACAACGGAACACTGAAGCTTTCTTT. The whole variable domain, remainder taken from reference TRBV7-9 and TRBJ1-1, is DTGVSQNPRHKITKRGQNVTFRCDPISEHNRLYWYRQTLGQGPEFLTYFQNEAQLEKSRLLSDRFSAERPKGSFSTLEIQRTEQGDSAMYLCASSAGTQRNTEAFFGQGTRLTVV.

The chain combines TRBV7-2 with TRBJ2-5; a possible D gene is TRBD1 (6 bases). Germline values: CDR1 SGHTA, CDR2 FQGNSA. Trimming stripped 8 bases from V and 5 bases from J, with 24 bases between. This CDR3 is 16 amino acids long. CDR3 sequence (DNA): TGTGCCAGCCACGAAAGAGGGGGAACGTACCGGGAGACCCAGTACTTC. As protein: CASHERGGTYRETQYF.